This T cell receptor (beta chain) was recovered during a study of cytomegalovirus exposure and HLA in healthy donors. Primers for the PCR totalled 60 Vbeta and 13 Jbeta. Measured with immunoSEQ multiplex PCR; TCRdb has only the in-frame clones, and not every one. This sample has more than 95,000 clones, with approximately 80% found just once. This CDR3 is 21 amino acids long. Germline V gene data show CDR1 as SNHLY and CDR2 as FYNNEI. V dropped 4 bases and J dropped 0 bases, with 28 bases sitting between them. The gene calls are TRBV2 and TRBJ1-5; D unclear. Sequencing was performed on PBMCs. This TCR was recovered from a man aged 35-49 years in good health and CMV-seronegative. The CDR3 loop is CASSVLGRGTLNYYSNQPQHF. In DNA, the CDR3 is TGTGCCAGCAGTGTCCTTGGTCGGGGAACACTGAATTATTATAGCAATCAGCCCCAGCATTTT.